Detailed here is one T cell receptor beta chain. CDR1 and CDR2 (germline): DFQATT, SNEGSKA (reference sequence). Trimming took 3 bases from V and 8 from J, leaving 19 bases between them. The CDR3 is 15 residues long. This sample was included in a study of blood T cell repertoires in COVID-19. Some clones are missing from TCRdb's copy, which holds only in-frame ones; the method was immunoSEQ multiplex PCR. The sample has some 70,000 clones, about nine tenths seen once; the top ten hold around 6.7%. The gene calls are TRBV20-1 and TRBJ1-4; tentatively, D is TRBD1 (5 bases). Sequencing was done on a sample of peripheral blood. The receptor was isolated from a man aged 45-65 years with active COVID-19. The CDR3 loop reads CSASFTSGQPEKLFF. The CDR3 DNA follows: TGCAGTGCTAGTTTCACCTCTGGACAACCAGAAAAACTGTTTTTT.